The rows below give T cell receptor beta chains drawn from one sample of a study of T cell responses to AZD1222 COVID-19 vaccine. Libraries were prepared by immunoSEQ multiplex PCR; TCRdb keeps only in-frame clonotypes and omits some of them. This table has over 110,000 clones, about 92% appearing once. Sequencing used peripheral blood, obtained on day 0 of AZD1222 vaccination. Receptors originate from an adult in good health. CDR3s include the opening cysteine and the closing phenylalanine or tryptophan. A D gene is named only where the DNA matches it firmly. Rows may omit the clone size; those that give it use once, few, many or a size class.

d_gene	v_gene	j_gene	abundance	CDR3aa	CDR3nt
TRBD2	TRBV5-1	TRBJ2-7	.	CASGTSGSSEQYF	TGCGCCAGCGGGACTAGCGGGAGTTCCGAGCAGTACTTC
TRBD1	TRBV6-5	TRBJ1-1	.	CASSYYSTGTAEAFF	TGTGCCAGCAGTTACTACTCGACAGGGACGGCTGAAGCTTTCTTT
.	TRBV5-4	TRBJ1-2	.	CASSLGQQNYGYTF	TGTGCCAGCAGCTTAGGACAGCAAAATTATGGCTACACCTTC
TRBD1	TRBV9	TRBJ1-2	.	CASSADSSGQVNYGYTF	TGTGCCAGCAGCGCGGACTCGTCGGGACAGGTTAACTATGGCTACACCTTC
.	TRBV7-9	TRBJ1-2	.	CASSPSGRGGNYGYTF	TGTGCCAGCAGCCCCTCCGGTAGGGGGGGTAACTATGGCTACACCTTC
TRBD2	TRBV4-2	TRBJ2-7	.	CASSLAGDSTYEQYF	TGTGCCAGCAGCTTGGCGGGAGATTCCACCTACGAGCAGTACTTC
TRBD1	TRBV30	TRBJ1-5	few	CAWRETGVGNQPQHF	TGTGCCTGGAGGGAGACAGGGGTCGGCAATCAGCCCCAGCATTTT
.	TRBV5-4	TRBJ2-2	.	CASSLPLATGELFF	TGTGCCAGCAGCTTGCCGCTGGCGACCGGGGAGCTGTTTTTT
.	TRBV25-1	TRBJ2-2	.	CASSKRIGNTGELFF	TGTGCCAGCAGTAAGAGGATCGGAAACACCGGAGAGCTGTTTTTT
.	TRBV12-3/TRBV12-4	TRBJ2-7	.	CASSRSGWGEQYF	TGTGCCAGCAGTAGGTCGGGATGGGGCGAGCAGTACTTC
TRBD1	TRBV6-2/TRBV6-3	TRBJ1-2	once	CASSDRDRGDGYTF	TGTGCCAGCAGCGACCGGGACAGGGGGGACGGCTACACCTTC
.	TRBV28	TRBJ2-5	once	CASSLPQGETQYF	TGTGCCAGCAGTTTACCCCAGGGAGAGACCCAGTACTTC
TRBD2	TRBV28	TRBJ2-1	.	CASSLGTSGSEQFF	TGTGCCAGCAGTTTAGGGACTAGCGGTTCGGAGCAGTTCTTC
TRBD1	TRBV12-5	TRBJ1-5	.	CASGSWGQGVDQPQHF	TGTGCTAGTGGTTCCTGGGGACAGGGAGTCGATCAGCCCCAGCATTTT
.	TRBV29-1	TRBJ1-2	.	CSVQLGGYTF	TGCAGCGTTCAGTTAGGTGGCTACACCTTC
.	TRBV25-1	TRBJ2-7	.	CASSDSWAEQYF	TGTGCCAGCAGTGATTCTTGGGCCGAGCAGTACTTC
.	TRBV30	TRBJ1-1	.	CAWSVRQGTEAFF	TGTGCCTGGAGTGTACGGCAGGGGACTGAAGCTTTCTTT
.	TRBV7-9	TRBJ2-3	.	CASSYEGPTDTQYF	TGTGCCAGCAGCTACGAGGGGCCCACAGATACGCAGTATTTT
TRBD2	TRBV29-1	TRBJ2-7	.	CSVAGTSGSRSYEQYF	TGCAGCGTCGCTGGGACTAGCGGGAGTAGGTCCTACGAGCAGTACTTC
TRBD1	TRBV5-5	TRBJ1-1	few	CASLRQGALNPEAFF	TGTGCCAGTCTCCGACAGGGGGCCCTAAACCCTGAAGCTTTCTTT
TRBD2	TRBV7-6	TRBJ2-1	once	CASSLVPGDAREGGINNEQFF	TGTGCCAGCAGCTTAGTCCCTGGAGATGCGCGGGAGGGAGGAATAAACAATGAGCAGTTCTTC
.	TRBV29-1	TRBJ2-5	.	CSVKRPGVQETQYF	TGCAGCGTTAAGCGGCCAGGCGTCCAAGAGACCCAGTACTTC
.	TRBV28	TRBJ1-1	.	CASSQQFTEAFF	TGTGCCAGCAGTCAACAGTTCACTGAAGCTTTCTTT
TRBD2	TRBV25-1	TRBJ2-1	.	CASSDPGSGRASYNEQFF	TGTGCCAGCAGTGACCCAGGCAGCGGGAGGGCCTCCTACAATGAGCAGTTCTTC
TRBD1	TRBV11-2	TRBJ2-6	.	CASSSIQGASSGANVLTF	TGTGCCAGCAGCTCAATACAGGGGGCTAGCTCTGGGGCCAACGTCCTGACTTTC
.	TRBV3-1/TRBV3-2	TRBJ2-1	.	CASSQDTGDQFF	TGTGCCAGCAGCCAAGATACGGGTGATCAGTTCTTC
.	TRBV5-1	TRBJ2-7	.	CASSFSRENSYEQYF	TGCGCCAGCAGCTTCAGCCGGGAGAATTCCTACGAGCAGTACTTC
.	TRBV3-1/TRBV3-2	TRBJ2-1	.	CASRRYSDDAWRSEQFF	TGTGCCAGCAGGCGATATTCCGACGATGCGTGGCGTAGTGAGCAGTTCTTC
TRBD1	TRBV27	TRBJ1-1	.	CASSLSWDRGFAEAFF	TGTGCCAGCAGTTTATCGTGGGACAGGGGGTTCGCTGAAGCTTTCTTT
.	TRBV6-2/TRBV6-3	TRBJ1-5	.	CASSRARTGNQPQHF	TGTGCCAGCAGCCGCGCTAGGACGGGAAATCAGCCCCAGCATTTT
.	TRBV12-3/TRBV12-4	TRBJ1-3	.	CASITSGNTIYF	TGTGCCAGCATAACCTCTGGAAACACCATATATTTT
.	TRBV4-1	TRBJ1-6	.	CASSQVGAAGLNSPLHF	TGCGCCAGCAGCCAAGTTGGTGCGGCCGGCCTAAATTCACCCCTCCACTTT
TRBD1	TRBV11-2	TRBJ1-2	.	CASSDRGLGYTF	TGTGCCAGCAGCGACAGGGGGCTTGGCTACACCTTC
TRBD1	TRBV6-6	TRBJ2-4	.	CASSSPDRGKDIQYF	TGTGCCAGCAGCTCACCCGACAGGGGAAAAGACATTCAGTACTTC
TRBD1	TRBV2	TRBJ2-1	.	CASKQRGFRTGGNEQFF	TGTGCCAGCAAGCAACGGGGCTTCAGGACAGGGGGCAATGAGCAGTTCTTC
.	TRBV28	TRBJ1-1	.	CASSPRGRQATEAFF	TGTGCCAGCAGTCCGAGGGGACGTCAGGCCACTGAAGCTTTCTTT
.	TRBV2	TRBJ1-1	.	CASSPRGRFFWNTEAFF	TGTGCCAGCAGTCCAAGGGGACGCTTCTTCTGGAACACTGAAGCTTTCTTT
TRBD2	TRBV5-4	TRBJ2-3	few	CASSLFSGSLTDTQYF	TGTGCCAGCAGCTTGTTTAGCGGGAGTTTGACAGATACGCAGTATTTT
.	TRBV7-9	TRBJ1-5	.	CASAGWGQPQHF	TGTGCCAGCGCAGGGTGGGGTCAGCCCCAGCATTTT
.	TRBV7-2	TRBJ2-7	.	CASSVRLGPYEQYF	TGTGCCAGCAGCGTCCGACTAGGACCCTACGAGCAGTACTTC
TRBD2	TRBV6-1	TRBJ2-5	.	CASSSGLAGKTQYF	TGTGCCAGCAGTTCTGGACTAGCTGGAAAGACCCAGTACTTC
TRBD2	TRBV4-3	TRBJ2-7	.	CASSQGVAGGAYEQYF	TGCGCCAGCAGCCAAGGCGTAGCGGGAGGTGCCTACGAGCAGTACTTC
.	TRBV7-6	TRBJ1-6	.	CASSLGRSQPSPLHF	TGTGCCAGCAGCTTAGGACGGTCCCAACCTTCACCCCTCCACTTT
TRBD1	TRBV18	TRBJ1-5	.	CASSPGTGSIQPQHF	TGTGCCAGCTCACCGGGGACAGGGAGTATTCAGCCCCAGCATTTT
.	TRBV6-1	TRBJ1-2	.	CASSEAYGGGYTF	TGTGCCAGCAGTGAAGCGTACGGAGGTGGCTACACCTTC